These 30 T cell receptor beta chains were sequenced from one sample in a study of blood T cell repertoires in COVID-19. Sequencing used immunoSEQ multiplex PCR; TCRdb keeps in-frame clones, though not all of them. The sample has approximately 120,000 clones, roughly 83% seen once. Sequenced material: peripheral blood. The source is a man aged 35 to 55 with active or convalescent COVID-19.

In DNA form, the CDR3 reads TGTGCCAGCAGCCCCTGGACAGACAACTATGGCTACACCTTC. It specifies CASSPWTDNYGYTF. The rearrangement uses TRBV5-8 and TRBJ1-2, with D possibly TRBD1 on 6 matching bases. The CDR3 totals 14 residues. The V gene's germline CDR1 is SGHTS and CDR2 YDEGEE. Trimming cost V 4 bases and J 2 bases, with 12 bases left between them. Filled out from reference TRBV5-8 and TRBJ1-2, the complete variable domain reads EAGVTQSPTHLIKTRGQQATLRCSPISGHTSVYWYQQALGLGLQFLLWYDEGEERNRGNFPPRFSGRQFPNYSSELNVNALELEDSALYLCASSPWTDNYGYTFGSGTRLTVV.

This clone was detected only once. V and J are TRBV7-3 and TRBJ2-5, with D uncertain. Trimming shortened V by 5 bases and J by 2 bases, and 9 bases separated the two germline ends. CDR3 length: 13 amino acids. Germline V gene sequence: CDR1 SGHTA, CDR2 FQGTGA. Written as DNA, the CDR3 is TGTGCCAGCAGCCAAGCCAATCAAGAGACCCAGTACTTC. It encodes CASSQANQETQYF.

The gene calls are TRBV5-4 and TRBJ2-1; perhaps TRBD1 as D (6 bases). V shed 1 base and J shed 4 bases, with 12 bases lying between them. The CDR3 totals 15 residues. Germline V CDR1 and CDR2: SGHNT, YYREEE (reference sequence). The CDR3 protein is CASSLPLGGYNEQFF. The CDR3 DNA follows: TGTGCCAGCAGCTTGCCGTTAGGGGGATACAATGAGCAGTTCTTC.

This chain uses TRBV19 with TRBJ2-7; 7 positions match TRBD2. V shed 1 base, J shed 6 bases, and the junction held 0 bases outside the gene matches. CDR1 and CDR2 (germline): LNHDA, SQIVND (reference sequence). The CDR3 contains 12 residues. As DNA, the CDR3 is TGTGCCAGTAGTATAGGGACTAGCGAGCAGTACTTC. Encoded protein: CASSIGTSEQYF.

This clone was detected once. The chain recombines TRBV29-1 with TRBJ2-7; 7 positions agree with TRBD1. There are 13 residues in the CDR3. CDR1 is SQVTM, CDR2 ANQGSEA, per germline. After removal of 6 bases from V and 0 bases from J, the junction contained 5 bases not matched to a gene. CDR3 protein: CSVQTGPSYEQYF. CDR3 nucleotides: TGCAGCGTCCAGACAGGGCCCTCCTACGAGCAGTACTTC.

There are a few counts of this clone. V usage is TRBV28 and J usage is TRBJ1-2; D is ambiguous. CDR1 is MDHEN and CDR2 is SYDVKM in the germline V gene. CDR3 length: 10 residues. V was cut by 5 bases and J by 8 bases, with 6 bases left in between. In DNA form, the CDR3 reads TGTGCCAGCAGTGGAGAGGGCTACACCTTC. This translates into CASSGEGYTF.

The J gene is TRBJ2-1, the V gene TRBV24-1; D is unclear. Germline V gives CDR1 KGHDR, CDR2 SFDVKD. The CDR3 loop spans 14 amino acids. The germline V and J ends were trimmed by 1 base and 6 bases, with 9 bases remaining between them. The CDR3 reads CATSDFGEFNEQFF. The CDR3 nucleotides are TGTGCCACCAGTGATTTTGGAGAATTCAATGAGCAGTTCTTC.

The chain is built from TRBV5-1 and TRBJ2-3, with 7 bases that match TRBD1. The V gene end was trimmed by 6 bases and the J gene end by 2 bases; junction bases not matched to a gene: 9. The CDR3 consists of 15 residues. Germline CDR1 and CDR2: SGHRS and YFSETQ. The CDR3 DNA is TGCGCCAGCAATGGGGAAGGGGGCATCACAGATACGCAGTATTTT. This gives the protein CASNGEGGITDTQYF.

The CDR3 nucleotides are TGTGCCAGCAGCGCGGGACAGCACTCCTACGAGCAGTACTTC. It codes for CASSAGQHSYEQYF. The chain employs TRBV9 and TRBJ2-7; 7 bases are a match to TRBD1. Germline assignment: CDR1 SGDLS and CDR2 YYNGEE. The CDR3 runs 14 residues. Germline trimming cut 3 bases from V and 0 bases from J; bases unmatched to any gene: 3.

This chain joins TRBV19 and TRBJ2-7; the match to TRBD1 covers 9 bases. There are 12 residues in the CDR3. J gave up 1 base and V 8 bases, and 0 bases lay outside the gene matches. Germline CDR1 LNHDA, CDR2 SQIVND (reference sequence). The CDR3 here is CASGQGSYEQYF. In DNA, the CDR3 is TGTGCCAGTGGACAGGGGTCCTACGAGCAGTACTTC.

The chain combines TRBV5-6 with TRBJ1-3; D perhaps matches TRBD1 (6 bases). Germline CDR1 reads SGHDT; CDR2 reads YYEEEE. Trimming left V 4 bases short and J 5 bases short, with 16 bases between. This CDR3 comprises 15 residues. The CDR3 DNA reads TGTGCCAGCAGCGTACAGGGACCCGACAGAAACACCATATATTTT. It yields the protein CASSVQGPDRNTIYF.

This clone was seen a few times. The chain couples TRBV20-1 to TRBJ1-5, with D perhaps TRBD1 (6 bases). This CDR3 contains 10 residues. Germline V gene sequence: CDR1 DFQATT, CDR2 SNEGSKA (reference sequence). Here the CDR3 reads CKTGFQPQHF. The CDR3 DNA sequence: TGCAAAACAGGGTTTCAGCCCCAGCATTTT.

The rearrangement links TRBV24-1 to TRBJ2-3; D is ambiguous. This CDR3 has 13 residues. Germline values: CDR1 KGHDR, CDR2 SFDVKD. Trimming left V 0 bases short and J 3 bases short, with 3 bases between. The CDR3 DNA reads TGTGCCACCAGTGATTTGGTAACAGATACGCAGTATTTT. It is translated as CATSDLVTDTQYF.

This chain connects TRBV3-1 (or the pseudogene TRBV3-2) to TRBJ1-2; 7 bases fit TRBD1. Germline V gene sequence: CDR1 LGHDT, CDR2 YNNKEL (reference sequence). J gave up 8 bases and V 1 base, and 10 bases lay outside the gene matches. The CDR3 contains 15 residues. CDR3 in DNA: TGTGCCAGCAGCCAAGTTGTTACAGGGGCCAACGGCTACACCTTC. This encodes CASSQVVTGANGYTF.

This clone was seen only a few times. The chain couples TRBV11-1 to TRBJ2-7; D gene uncertain. The CDR3 extends over 15 amino acids. V lost 1 base and J 1 base, leaving 11 bases between the germline ends. The germline CDR1 and CDR2 sequences are SGHAT and FQDESV (reference sequence). The chain's CDR3 is CASSLGQALSYEQYF. The CDR3, as DNA: TGTGCCAGCAGCTTAGGCCAGGCCCTATCCTACGAGCAGTACTTC.

This chain joins TRBV5-4 and TRBJ2-7; the match to TRBD2 covers 9 bases. Germline values: CDR1 SGHNT, CDR2 YYREEE (reference sequence). This CDR3 contains 14 residues. Losses at the gene ends were 4 bases for V and 4 bases for J; bases not matched to a gene: 6. CDR3 sequence: CASSTGTSIYEQYF. In nucleotides, the CDR3 is TGTGCCAGCAGCACCGGGACTAGCATATACGAGCAGTACTTC.

V gene TRBV3-1 (or the pseudogene TRBV3-2) combines with J gene TRBJ1-6, with a possible D match to TRBD1 (5 bases). Germline V CDR1 and CDR2: LGHDT, YNNKEL (reference sequence). CDR3 length: 14 residues. V lost 4 bases and J lost 16, with 20 bases in between. CDR3 DNA: TGTGCCAGCAGCCCCGAATATTCCCGACAGCAGCTCCACTTT. Its protein product is CASSPEYSRQQLHF.

This clone was counted between two and nine times. The V and J genes are TRBV5-6 and TRBJ2-7, with TRBD1 as a possible D gene (5 bases). With 4 bases removed from V and 3 bases from J, the gap between germline ends came to 11 bases. The germline V gene encodes CDR1 SGHDT and CDR2 YYEEEE. The CDR3 has 13 amino acids. The CDR3 sequence: CASSPGQIYEQYF. The CDR3 bases are TGTGCCAGCAGCCCCGGACAAATCTACGAGCAGTACTTC.

The chain joins TRBV4-1 to TRBJ2-4, with a tentative D call TRBD1 (6 bases). With 0 bases removed from V and 3 bases from J, the gap between germline ends came to 18 bases. This CDR3 region has 18 residues. CDR1 is MGHRA, CDR2 YSYEKL, per germline. The CDR3 DNA reads as TGCGCCAGCAGCCAAGATTTGAGGACAGACAAACGCAAAAACATTCAGTACTTC. It specifies CASSQDLRTDKRKNIQYF.

The rearrangement links TRBV5-4 to TRBJ1-2; 10 bases match TRBD1. The length of the CDR3 is 18 residues. V trimming: 2 bases; J trimming: 4 bases; junction bases outside the gene matches: 14. CDR1 SGHNT and CDR2 YYREEE come from the germline V gene (reference sequence). CDR3 nucleotide sequence: TGTGCCAGCAGCTTTATGACAGGGGGCGCCCCCGGATCCTATGGCTACACCTTC. Translated: CASSFMTGGAPGSYGYTF. The complete variable domain, with remaining parts taken from reference TRBV5-4 and TRBJ1-2, reads ETGVTQSPTHLIKTRGQQVTLRCSSQSGHNTVSWYQQALGQGPQFIFQYYREEENGRGNFPPRFSGLQFPNYSSELNVNALELDDSALYLCASSFMTGGAPGSYGYTFGSGTRLTVV.

This clone appeared a single time. The rearrangement joins TRBV9 to TRBJ2-5, with D perhaps TRBD2 (5 bases). Germline V gene data show CDR1 as SGDLS and CDR2 as YYNGEE. Trimming cost V 3 bases and J 2 bases, with 14 bases left between them. The CDR3 totals 15 residues. In DNA form, the CDR3 reads TGTGCCAGCAGCGGCATCCGGGAACGACAAGAGACCCAGTACTTC. Protein: CASSGIRERQETQYF.

The chain is built from TRBV10-3 and TRBJ2-1; TRBD2 aligns across 13 bases. Germline assignment: CDR1 ENHRY and CDR2 SYGVKD. The V segment lost 3 bases and the J segment 8 bases; nucleotides outside the gene matches: 7. The CDR3 sequence is 16 residues long. The CDR3 is CAISDQTSGRSDEQFF. The CDR3 bases are TGTGCCATCAGTGACCAGACTAGCGGGAGGTCAGATGAGCAGTTCTTC.

CDR3 bases: TGTGCCAGCAGACCCGGGGGGGGGCGCGGACGTGAGCAGTTCTTC. Its protein product is CASRPGGGRGREQFF. This rearrangement joins TRBV28 to TRBJ2-1; 8 bases line up with TRBD2. The CDR3 length is 15 residues. V lost 6 bases and J lost 9; bases outside the gene matches: 13. Germline CDR1 reads MDHEN; CDR2 reads SYDVKM.

This chain connects TRBV11-2 to TRBJ1-2; D gene unclear. The CDR3 totals 14 residues. V was clipped by 5 bases and J by 4 bases, with 14 bases between them. Per germline, CDR1 SGHAT and CDR2 FQNNGV. CDR3 protein: CASSRPRESYGYTF. The CDR3 nucleotides are TGTGCCAGCAGCCGCCCGCGGGAATCCTATGGCTACACCTTC.

This chain uses TRBV5-1 with TRBJ1-6; no clear D. Germline V CDR1 and CDR2: SGHRS, YFSETQ. The CDR3 has 14 residues. V was cut by 7 bases and J by 5 bases, with 13 bases left in between. Here the CDR3 DNA reads TGCGCCAGCTGCCCCGGTCGTGATAATTCACCCCTCCACTTT. Protein product: CASCPGRDNSPLHF.

This clone was found a few times. The rearrangement links TRBV2 to TRBJ1-3; D is possibly TRBD1 (6 bases). Germline V gene lookup returns CDR1 SNHLY and CDR2 FYNNEI. The CDR3 sequence is 16 residues long. Trimming left V 6 bases short and J 0 bases short, with 15 bases between. The CDR3 region is CASSENSGDSGNTIYF. The CDR3 bases are TGTGCCAGCAGCGAAAACTCAGGGGACTCTGGAAACACCATATATTTT.

The gene calls are TRBV18 and TRBJ2-2, with 7 bases fitting TRBD2. Germline V gene sequence: CDR1 KGHSH, CDR2 LQKENI. This CDR3 is 15 amino acids long. V trimming: 3 bases; J trimming: 4 bases; junction bases outside the gene matches: 5. Here the CDR3 DNA reads TGTGCCAGCTCACCGCCCACTAGCGCCACCGGGGAGCTGTTTTTT. Its protein product is CASSPPTSATGELFF.

The J gene is TRBJ2-7, the V gene TRBV5-1; 13 bases match TRBD2. Germline CDR1 is SGHRS and CDR2 is YFSETQ. The CDR3 totals 16 residues. J lost 6 bases, V lost 1 base, and 7 bases had no gene match. This CDR3 reads CASSLQLAGGPGEQYF. The DNA for the CDR3 is TGCGCCAGCAGCTTGCAACTAGCGGGAGGGCCTGGCGAGCAGTACTTC.

This clone was counted only a few times. The chain recombines TRBV4-3 with TRBJ1-2, with D possibly TRBD1 on 6 matching bases. Germline V lookup: CDR1 LGHNA, CDR2 YSLEER. This CDR3 spans 14 amino acids. V lost 0 bases and J 7 bases, leaving 12 bases between the germline ends. CDR3 in amino acids: CASSQDRGGGGYTF. In DNA, the CDR3 is TGCGCCAGCAGCCAAGATAGGGGGGGTGGTGGCTACACCTTC.

This clone came up a few times. The chain links TRBV9 to TRBJ1-5; the match to TRBD1 covers 7 bases. CDR3 size: 15 residues. With V trimmed by 4 bases and J by 2 bases, 6 bases remained unmatched. CDR1 and CDR2 (germline): SGDLS, YYNGEE. The CDR3 reads CASSQSGGGNQPQHF. The CDR3 bases are TGTGCCAGCAGCCAATCAGGGGGAGGCAATCAGCCCCAGCATTTT.